These 15 T cell receptor beta chains were sequenced from one sample in a study of CD8 T cells in Susac syndrome. It was with random hexamers that roughly 0.5 to 1 ug RNA was reverse transcribed. MiXCR, run by TCRdb on the immunoSEQ multiplex PCR reads, gives a single entry per CDR3 protein. This table holds 170,000 or so distinct CDR3 sequences, approximately 95% found once. Material for sequencing was CD8+ T cells from PBMCs. Receptors were obtained from a human donor with multiple sclerosis.

This chain uses TRBV3-1 with TRBJ2-1; 9 nucleotides line up with TRBD2. The V gene's germline CDR1 is LGHDT and CDR2 YNNKEL (reference sequence). CDR3 length: 15 residues. J was trimmed by 12 bases and V by 10 bases; bases with no gene match: 19. CDR3 coding DNA: TGTGCCACCTCCTCAGGGGGACTAGCTCTCCGTAGGCAGTTCTTC. Translating it yields CATSSGGLALRRQFF.

The chain has TRBV3-1 and TRBJ2-5; D remains ambiguous. The CDR3 is made up of 14 amino acids. Germline CDR1 reads LGHDT; CDR2 reads YNNKEL (reference sequence). Trimming shortened V by 3 bases and J by 13 bases, and 21 bases separated the two germline ends. The CDR3 bases are TGTGCCAGCAGCCATACAGCTTCTTTCGTTCTAGGGTACTTC. Its translation: CASSHTASFVLGYF.

This sequence joins TRBV29-1 and TRBJ2-3; TRBD2 matches 13 bases. CDR3 length: 17 amino acids. V shed 4 bases and J 0 bases; nucleotides not matched to a gene: 7. Germline CDR1 SQVTM, CDR2 ANQGSEA. The CDR3 sequence is CSVGGTSGETSTDTQYF. As DNA, the CDR3 is TGCAGCGTTGGGGGGACTAGCGGGGAGACTAGCACAGATACGCAGTATTTT.

V is TRBV29-1 and J is TRBJ2-3; 13 bases agree with TRBD2. Trimming at V came to 5 bases and at J to 2 bases, leaving 4 bases not matched to a gene. CDR1 SQVTM and CDR2 ANQGSEA come from the germline V gene. This CDR3 region has 15 residues. The CDR3 DNA sequence: TGCAGCGTTAGACTAGCGGGAGGCGACACAGATACGCAGTATTTT. This encodes CSVRLAGGDTDTQYF.

This chain uses TRBV9 with TRBJ2-7, with TRBD2 as a possible D gene (5 bases). In germline, CDR1 is SGDLS, CDR2 YYNGEE. This CDR3 is 12 amino acids long. V lost 7 bases and J lost 2, with 10 bases in between. The CDR3 loop reads CASSGLTYEQYF. The CDR3 DNA is TGTGCCAGCTCCGGACTCACCTACGAGCAGTACTTC. The variable domain in full, with the rest retrieved from reference TRBV9 and TRBJ2-7, is DSGVTQTPKHLITATGQRVTLRCSPRSGDLSVYWYQQSLDQGLQFLIQYYNGEERAKGNILERFSAQQFPDLHSELNLSSLELGDSALYFCASSGLTYEQYFGPGTRLTVT.

The gene calls are TRBV5-1 and TRBJ2-3, with 12 bases that match TRBD2. In germline, CDR1 is SGHRS, CDR2 YFSETQ. V lost 2 bases, J lost 0 bases, and 13 bases stayed unmatched. The length of the CDR3 is 20 residues. CDR3 amino acids: CASSFPTLAGGPGSTDTQYF. Written as DNA, the CDR3 is TGCGCCAGCAGCTTCCCGACACTAGCGGGAGGACCGGGCAGCACAGATACGCAGTATTTT.

The chain has TRBV28 and TRBJ1-2, with a tentative D call TRBD1 (5 bases). The CDR3 has 17 amino acids. Trimming shortened V by 3 bases and J by 7 bases, and 24 bases separated the two germline ends. From germline, CDR1 is MDHEN and CDR2 SYDVKM. CDR3 loop: CASSFSGSGNPGLGYTF. The DNA of the CDR3 is TGTGCCAGCAGTTTCTCGGGTAGCGGGAACCCAGGGCTTGGCTACACCTTC.

The chain employs TRBV29-1 and TRBJ2-7; D is perhaps TRBD2 (6 bases). The CDR3 extends over 12 amino acids. Per the germline V gene, CDR1 is SQVTM and CDR2 is ANQGSEA. V gave up 6 bases and J gave up 3 bases, with 12 bases separating them. CDR3 coding DNA: TGCAGCGTATCTTCGGGGGACTACGAGCAGTACTTC. Its translation: CSVSSGDYEQYF.

CDR3 in DNA: TGTGCCAGTAGTATCCAGGGGCCGGACACTGAAGCTTTCTTT. Protein product: CASSIQGPDTEAFF. The chain carries TRBV19 and TRBJ1-1; weak D call: TRBD1 (6 bases). Trimming removed 3 bases from V and 3 bases from J, with 11 bases in between. Germline CDR1 is LNHDA and CDR2 is SQIVND (reference sequence). This CDR3 is built from 14 residues. The entire variable domain, with the rest obtained from reference TRBV19 and TRBJ1-1, is as follows: DGGITQSPKYLFRKEGQNVTLSCEQNLNHDAMYWYRQDPGQGLRLIYYSQIVNDFQKGDIAEGYSVSREKKESFPLTVTSAQKNPTAFYLCASSIQGPDTEAFFGQGTRLTVV.

The chain carries TRBV6-1 and TRBJ1-1; D may be TRBD1 (5 bases). V gave up 8 bases and J gave up 4 bases, with 23 bases separating them. This CDR3 region has 16 residues. CDR1 and CDR2 (germline): MNHNS, SASEGT. The CDR3 is CASESFLSAGLTEAFF. CDR3 sequence (DNA): TGTGCCAGCGAATCCTTCTTGAGCGCAGGGCTCACTGAAGCTTTCTTT.

This chain joins TRBV5-6 and TRBJ2-7; 11 nucleotides match TRBD1. Trimming removed 2 bases from V and 6 bases from J; junction bases left unmatched: 7. The CDR3 totals 15 residues. Germline lookup yields CDR1 SGHDT and CDR2 YYEEEE. The CDR3 DNA sequence: TGTGCCAGCAGCTTCCCGGGACAGGGGGTCGTCGAGCAGTACTTC. Residues: CASSFPGQGVVEQYF.

The gene calls are TRBV2 and TRBJ2-5; tentatively, D is TRBD1 (6 bases). The CDR3 sequence is 11 residues long. Germline V gene data show CDR1 as SNHLY and CDR2 as FYNNEI. Trimming took 7 bases from V and 10 from J, leaving 13 bases between them. CDR3 bases: TGTGCCAGCAATGACAGGCCCTTCCAGTACTTC. It specifies CASNDRPFQYF.

The rearrangement joins TRBV27 to TRBJ2-7; 11 nucleotides agree with TRBD1. V was clipped by 5 bases and J by 4 bases; unmatched bases: 7. The germline V gene has CDR1 MNHEY and CDR2 SMNVEV (reference sequence). The CDR3 runs 15 residues. Written as DNA, the CDR3 is TGTGCCAGCAGTCCGGACAGGGGGCTATGGTACGAGCAGTACTTC. Its translation: CASSPDRGLWYEQYF.

The rearrangement links TRBV7-9 to TRBJ2-1; a weak D match, TRBD2 (6 bases). The CDR3 is made up of 12 amino acids. Trimming left V 8 bases short and J 8 bases short, with 13 bases between. Looked up from germline, CDR1 is SEHNR and CDR2 is FQNEAQ (reference sequence). The CDR3 loop is CASRQGGDEQFF. CDR3 DNA sequence: TGTGCCAGCCGTCAGGGCGGGGATGAGCAGTTCTTC.

The V call is TRBV20-1, the J call TRBJ1-2; D gene uncertain. The CDR3 sequence is 10 residues long. In germline, CDR1 is DFQATT, CDR2 SNEGSKA (reference sequence). The V gene lost 6 bases and the J gene lost 6 bases, with 8 bases spanning the gap. As DNA, the CDR3 is TGCAGTGCCCCCTGGGATGGCTACACCTTC. This sequence encodes CSAPWDGYTF.